The rows below give T cell receptor beta chains drawn from one sample of a study of metastatic and nonmetastatic thyroid tumors. TCRdb re-clonotyped the PCR reads via MiXCR. The repertoire holds tens of thousands of clones, under 20% seen once, with 20% to 25% in the top ten. The sample consisted of blood. The source is a female donor with papillary thyroid cancer or a benign thyroid nodule (not recorded which). Some clones in this sample may be carry-over from other donors' samples. CDR3s include the opening cysteine and the closing phenylalanine or tryptophan. D genes are given only for firm matches. The size of a clone is reported for some rows only, either as once, few or many, or as a class for expanded clones.

TRBJ2-2	many	14	TRBD2	TRBV7-9	CASHGTSGTGELFF	TGTGCCAGCCACGGGACTAGTGGAACCGGGGAGCTGTTTTTT
TRBJ1-6	NA	15	NA	TRBV2	CASSENGGRNSPLHF	TGTGCCAGCAGTGAAAATGGCGGACGAAATTCACCCCTCCACTTT
TRBJ2-1	NA	16	NA	TRBV18	CASSPPETGVWNEQFF	TGTGCCAGCTCACCACCGGAGACAGGTGTTTGGAATGAGCAGTTCTTC
TRBJ1-1	many	16	TRBD1	TRBV6-1	CASSEEGQGAVTEAFF	TGTGCCAGCAGTGAAGAGGGACAGGGGGCCGTAACTGAAGCTTTCTTT
TRBJ2-1	many	18	TRBD2	TRBV5-1	CASSPSPLAPGPYNEQFF	TGCGCCAGCAGCCCCTCCCCACTAGCGCCTGGGCCCTACAATGAGCAGTTCTTC
TRBJ2-7	many	13	TRBD1	TRBV24-1	CATQQGSLREQYF	TGTGCCACACAACAGGGGTCCCTACGCGAGCAGTACTTC
TRBJ1-4	many	15	TRBD1	TRBV12-3/TRBV12-4	CASSLTLTGEEKLFF	TGTGCCAGCAGTTTGACTCTGACAGGGGAGGAAAAACTGTTTTTT
TRBJ2-1	NA	14	NA	TRBV12-5	CASGFRLGVNEQFF	TGTGCTAGTGGTTTTAGGCTAGGTGTCAATGAGCAGTTCTTC
TRBJ1-1	many	14	TRBD1	TRBV7-9	CASRRKQGLTEAFF	TGTGCCAGCAGACGTAAACAGGGGTTGACTGAAGCTTTCTTT
TRBJ2-7	many	14	TRBD1	TRBV9	CASSVGTGTYEQYF	TGTGCCAGCAGCGTTGGGACAGGGACATACGAGCAGTACTTC
TRBJ1-4	many	15	NA	TRBV11-3	CASSFPGGPNEKLFF	TGTGCCAGCAGCTTCCCGGGGGGCCCCAATGAAAAACTGTTTTTT
TRBJ1-5	NA	14	NA	TRBV6-5	CASSFSDSNQPQHF	TGTGCCAGCAGTTTCAGCGACAGCAATCAGCCCCAGCATTTT
TRBJ1-1	many	15	NA	TRBV30	CACNRGSRRHDEAFF	TGTGCCTGTAATCGTGGATCCAGAAGACACGACGAAGCTTTCTTT
TRBJ2-7	few	15	NA	TRBV10-2	CASSERGTTFAEQYF	TGCGCCAGCAGTGAGAGGGGGACTACTTTTGCCGAGCAGTACTTC
TRBJ2-7	many	16	NA	TRBV11-1	CASSLSPPGSSYEQYF	TGTGCCAGCAGCTTAAGCCCCCCCGGGTCTTCCTACGAGCAGTACTTC
TRBJ2-5	many	16	TRBD2	TRBV9	CASSVGKSSGQETQYF	TGTGCCAGCAGCGTAGGGAAGTCTAGCGGACAAGAGACCCAGTACTTC
TRBJ1-2	NA	13	TRBD1	TRBV20-1	CSTKTGGAGGYTF	TGCAGCACCAAGACAGGGGGAGCAGGTGGCTACACCTTC
TRBJ1-5	NA	14	NA	TRBV5-5	CASSLGGSNQPQHF	TGTGCCAGCAGCTTGGGAGGGAGCAATCAGCCCCAGCATTTT
TRBJ2-7	few	11	NA	TRBV7-2	CASSSDYEQYF	TGTGCCAGCAGCTCCGATTACGAGCAGTACTTC
TRBJ1-6	NA	16	TRBD1	TRBV11-3	CASSLVLGTGHSPLHF	TGTGCCAGCAGCTTAGTCCTCGGGACAGGGCATTCACCCCTCCACTTT
TRBJ1-2	few	9	NA	TRBV19	CASRGGYTF	TGTGCCAGTAGGGGTGGCTACACCTTC
TRBJ2-1	many	15	NA	TRBV28	CASSPIPPQGNEQFF	TGTGCCAGCAGCCCGATTCCCCCCCAGGGGAATGAGCAGTTCTTC
TRBJ2-3	few	14	NA	TRBV6-1	CASSGGGSGDTQYF	TGTGCCAGCAGTGGGGGGGGCTCAGGAGATACGCAGTATTTT
TRBJ1-4	many	15	NA	TRBV5-1	CASSLGDTRGEKLFF	TGCGCCAGCAGCCTCGGGGACACGCGGGGCGAAAAACTGTTTTTT
TRBJ2-2	NA	16	NA	TRBV20-1	CSARDVRQVNTGELFF	TGCAGTGCTAGAGATGTGAGGCAGGTAAACACCGGTGAGCTGTTTTTT
TRBJ1-1	many	13	NA	TRBV4-2	CASSQDYDTEAFF	TGTGCCAGCAGCCAAGATTATGACACTGAAGCTTTCTTT
TRBJ2-7	NA	15	NA	TRBV27	CASSAPWRWLETPFF	TGTGCCAGCAGCGCCCCATGGAGGTGGTTGGAGACCCCTTTCTTC
TRBJ1-2	many	14	NA	TRBV10-3	CAISESNKGDGYTF	TGTGCCATCAGTGAGTCGAATAAAGGCGATGGCTACACCTTC
TRBJ2-5	NA	12	NA	TRBV6-5	CASSPRAETQYF	TGTGCCAGCAGCCCCCGGGCGGAGACCCAGTACTTC
TRBJ2-7	NA	13	NA	TRBV6-1	CASSRSETYEQYF	TGCGCCAGCTCCAGGTCGGAAACCTACGAGCAGTACTTC
TRBJ2-7	many	13	NA	TRBV5-1	CASQNPQGAEQYF	TGCGCCAGCCAAAATCCCCAGGGAGCCGAGCAGTACTTC
TRBJ2-1	NA	15	TRBD2	TRBV11-2	CASSPIAGGYNEQFF	TGTGCCAGCAGCCCAATAGCGGGGGGGTACAATGAGCAGTTCTTC